A single sample is the source of the 5 T cell receptor beta chains below, sequenced in a study of Ad26.COV2.S vaccination and SARS-CoV-2 variants. Generated by immunoSEQ multiplex PCR, the TCRdb table keeps only in-frame clones and is missing some. The sample consists of about 280,000 clones, 80% to 90% of them appearing once. Treatment indicated: about 20 received Ad26.COV2.S at low or high dose, single or two shots; 5 received placebo; per-sample allocation not given. Sampling happened 63 days after the first vaccine or placebo injection. The sample here was peripheral blood, taken in a trial of Ad26.COV2.S vaccine versus placebo. The receptors here all came from a person aged 18-65 years who received the Ad26.COV2.S COVID-19 vaccine or a placebo.

The V and J genes are TRBV19 and TRBJ2-7; no reliable D call. V was shortened by 1 base and J by 1 base, with 8 bases between the two germline ends. The CDR3 is 14 amino acids. The germline gives CDR1 LNHDA, CDR2 SQIVND (reference sequence). The CDR3 is CASSIGAGSYEQYF. The CDR3, as DNA: TGTGCCAGTAGTATAGGTGCAGGTTCCTACGAGCAGTACTTC.

Only one count was recorded for this clone. The chain joins TRBV5-1 to TRBJ1-2; tentative D call: TRBD1 (6 bases). The CDR3 is 15 amino acids. V lost 4 bases and J 3 bases, leaving 16 bases between the germline ends. CDR1 SGHRS and CDR2 YFSETQ come from the germline V gene. The CDR3 DNA follows: TGCGCCAGCAGCCTTTCAGGGGCGGCTGACTATGGCTACACCTTC. Amino acids: CASSLSGAADYGYTF.

V gene TRBV4-2 combines with J gene TRBJ2-6; no reliable D call. The CDR3 length is 15 residues. Germline assignment: CDR1 LGHNA and CDR2 YNFKEQ. The V and J ends lost 1 base and 2 bases respectively, with 6 bases between them. This chain's CDR3 is CASSQGNAGANVLTF. In DNA form, the CDR3 reads TGTGCCAGCAGCCAAGGCAACGCTGGGGCCAACGTCCTGACTTTC.

V gene TRBV6-2 or TRBV6-3 combines with J gene TRBJ1-2, with D hard to call. Deletions cut 2 bases from V and 2 bases from J, with 9 bases between. The germline V gene encodes CDR1 MNHEY and CDR2 SVGEGT. This CDR3 region has 14 residues. The CDR3 protein is CASSYTGRNYGYTF. The CDR3 DNA follows: TGTGCCAGCAGTTACACGGGCAGGAACTATGGCTACACCTTC.

The chain has TRBV19 and TRBJ1-1, with TRBD1 matching over 8 bases. The CDR3 runs to 15 residues. Per the germline V gene, CDR1 is LNHDA and CDR2 is SQIVND (reference sequence). V trimming: 6 bases; J trimming: 4 bases; junction bases outside the gene matches: 10. CDR3 residues: CASSFGQGGRTEAFF. In DNA form, the CDR3 reads TGTGCCAGTAGCTTCGGACAGGGCGGTCGCACTGAAGCTTTCTTT.